These 15 T cell receptor beta chains were all obtained from the same sample, sequenced in a study of technical replicates of blood from a handful of donors. The repertoire was sequenced with immunoSEQ multiplex PCR; TCRdb's copy has only in-frame clones and lacks some. Counted here are around 75,000 clones, about 93% occurring once; the ten biggest clones make up approximately 0.27%. The specimen was T cells isolated from PBMCs. The source of these receptors is a human donor in good health.

CDR3 nucleotides: TGTGCCAGCAGTGAAGCTTACGCAATCGGGCAGTACTTC. This gives the protein CASSEAYAIGQYF. The chain recombines TRBV2 with TRBJ2-7; D is unresolved. In germline, CDR1 is SNHLY, CDR2 FYNNEI. CDR3 length: 13 amino acids. Trimming stripped 0 bases from V and 9 bases from J, with 12 bases between.

The chain combines TRBV19 with TRBJ1-5; perhaps TRBD1 as D (5 bases). The CDR3 has 14 amino acids. The germline gives CDR1 LNHDA, CDR2 SQIVND (reference sequence). The V gene lost 2 bases and the J gene lost 1 base, with 6 bases spanning the gap. Written as DNA, the CDR3 is TGTGCCAGTAGTATACAGGGAAGCAATCAGCCCCAGCATTTT. Translated: CASSIQGSNQPQHF.

CDR3 nucleotides: TGCAGCGTTGTGGCAGGGCTAGGCTCCTACGAGCAGTACTTC. Translated, it gives CSVVAGLGSYEQYF. This rearrangement joins TRBV29-1 to TRBJ2-7, with D possibly matching TRBD1 (5 bases). Germline CDR1 is SQVTM and CDR2 is ANQGSEA. Trimming stripped 4 bases from V and 0 bases from J, with 13 bases between. The CDR3 extends over 14 amino acids.

The chain combines TRBV28 with TRBJ2-5; 11 bases are a match to TRBD2. Germline CDR1 is MDHEN and CDR2 is SYDVKM. J was trimmed by 5 bases and V by 8 bases; bases with no gene match: 7. The length of the CDR3 is 14 residues. The CDR3 nucleotides read TGTGCCAGCGGGATAGCGGGAGGGAGGGAGACCCAGTACTTC. Translated, it gives CASGIAGGRETQYF.

The chain employs TRBV5-1 and TRBJ2-3; TRBD2 aligns across 12 bases. In germline, CDR1 is SGHRS, CDR2 YFSETQ. This CDR3 spans 17 amino acids. J was trimmed by 2 bases and V by 4 bases; bases with no gene match: 8. CDR3 in amino acids: CASSIRTSGTSTDTQYF. CDR3 nucleotides: TGCGCCAGCAGCATACGGACTAGCGGGACCTCCACAGATACGCAGTATTTT.

The rearrangement links TRBV15 to TRBJ2-7, with a possible D match to TRBD1 (6 bases). CDR1 and CDR2 from the germline V gene are LNHNV and YYDKDF (reference sequence). CDR3 length: 12 residues. Trimming pared 4 bases from V and 4 bases from J, leaving 8 bases between. The CDR3: CATSTTGYEQYF. The CDR3 DNA reads TGTGCCACCAGCACCACAGGGTACGAGCAGTACTTC.

The gene calls are TRBV5-8 and TRBJ1-3; unclear D gene. Trimming shortened V by 1 base and J by 4 bases, and 3 bases separated the two germline ends. This CDR3 region has 12 residues. The V gene's germline CDR1 is SGHTS and CDR2 YDEGEE. The CDR3 DNA follows: TGTGCCAGCAGCTTGCGGGGAAACACCATATATTTT. This codes for CASSLRGNTIYF.

This sequence joins TRBV28 and TRBJ2-7; 8 nucleotides agree with TRBD1. V was pared by 3 bases and J by 8 bases, with 9 bases of the junction left unmatched. The CDR3 covers 14 residues. The germline V gene encodes CDR1 MDHEN and CDR2 SYDVKM. The CDR3 nucleotides are TGTGCCAGCAGTTTTTCAGGGGGCGCACATAAGCAGTACTTC. The encoded protein is CASSFSGGAHKQYF.

The chain joins TRBV4-2 to TRBJ2-3; 14 bases line up with TRBD2. Germline loops: CDR1 LGHNA, CDR2 YNFKEQ. With V trimmed by 4 bases and J by 4 bases, 4 bases remained unmatched. This CDR3 is built from 16 residues. CDR3 in DNA: TGTGCCAGCAGCCCCGCGACTAGCGGGGGGGCAGATACGCAGTATTTT. Translating gives CASSPATSGGADTQYF.

This clone is a singleton in its sample. In DNA, the CDR3 is TGTGCCAGCAGCTTGAAGGGACAGTTGACCTATGGCTACACCTTC. Translated, it gives CASSLKGQLTYGYTF. The rearrangement uses TRBV5-6 and TRBJ1-2, with TRBD1 matching over 7 bases. The germline V gene has CDR1 SGHDT and CDR2 YYEEEE. This CDR3 comprises 15 residues. Trimming removed 1 base from V and 4 bases from J; junction bases left unmatched: 7.

The count of this clone is one. The rearrangement uses TRBV7-3 and TRBJ2-2, with 9 positions matching TRBD1. The CDR3 is 17 amino acids. Unmatched junction bases numbered 5, after V lost 2 bases and J lost 1 base. Germline CDR1 is SGHTA and CDR2 is FQGTGA. CDR3 coding DNA: TGTGCCAGCAGCTTACCAGGACAGGGGAGGAACACCGGGGAGCTGTTTTTT. Its protein is CASSLPGQGRNTGELFF.

V and J are TRBV5-4 and TRBJ2-3; possible D gene TRBD2, 6 bases. The germline V gene has CDR1 SGHNT and CDR2 YYREEE (reference sequence). The CDR3 sequence is 13 residues long. The CDR3 sequence is CVASEDATDTQYF. CDR3 sequence (DNA): TGTGTGGCTAGCGAAGACGCAACAGATACGCAGTATTTT.

The chain couples TRBV30 to TRBJ2-7; TRBD1 matches 8 bases. The germline gives CDR1 GTSNPN, CDR2 SVGIG (reference sequence). The CDR3 spans 14 residues. After removal of 4 bases from V and 5 bases from J, the junction contained 10 bases not matched to a gene. The CDR3 loop is CAWNAWTGCHEQYF. DNA of the CDR3: TGTGCCTGGAACGCGTGGACAGGGTGCCACGAGCAGTACTTC.

The rearrangement links TRBV4-1 to TRBJ2-5; 9 nucleotides match TRBD2. V gave up 3 bases and J gave up 5 bases; unmatched junction bases: 4. The V gene's germline CDR1 is MGHRA and CDR2 YSYEKL. The CDR3 has 14 residues. CDR3 nucleotide sequence: TGCGCCAGCAGCCATGCCGGGACTAGCGAGACCCAGTACTTC. This sequence encodes CASSHAGTSETQYF.

The chain has TRBV5-4 and TRBJ2-5, with no clear D. The CDR3 is made up of 13 amino acids. Germline CDR1 SGHNT, CDR2 YYREEE (reference sequence). V lost 4 bases, J lost 2 bases, and 9 bases lay in between. CDR3 in amino acids: CASSRGGQETQYF. In DNA form, the CDR3 reads TGTGCCAGCAGCCGCGGTGGGCAAGAGACCCAGTACTTC.